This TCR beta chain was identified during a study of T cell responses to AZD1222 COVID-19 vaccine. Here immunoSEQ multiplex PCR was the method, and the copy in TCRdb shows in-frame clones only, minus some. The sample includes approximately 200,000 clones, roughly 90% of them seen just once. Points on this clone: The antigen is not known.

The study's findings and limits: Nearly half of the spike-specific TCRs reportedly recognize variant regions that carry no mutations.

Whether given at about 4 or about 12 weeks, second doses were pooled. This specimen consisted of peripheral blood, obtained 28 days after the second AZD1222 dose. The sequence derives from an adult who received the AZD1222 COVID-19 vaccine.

The CDR3 protein is CASRGLAGYNEQFF. For the CDR3, the DNA is TGTGCCAGTAGGGGACTAGCGGGATACAATGAGCAGTTCTTC. The rearrangement uses TRBV19 and TRBJ2-1; 13 positions match TRBD2. The CDR3 covers 14 residues. The V gene's germline CDR1 is LNHDA and CDR2 SQIVND (reference sequence). V shed 6 bases, J shed 4 bases, and the junction held 0 bases outside the gene matches. The full variable domain, its missing parts supplied by reference TRBV19 and TRBJ2-1, is DGGITQSPKYLFRKEGQNVTLSCEQNLNHDAMYWYRQDPGQGLRLIYYSQIVNDFQKGDIAEGYSVSREKKESFPLTVTSAQKNPTAFYLCASRGLAGYNEQFFGPGTRLTVL.